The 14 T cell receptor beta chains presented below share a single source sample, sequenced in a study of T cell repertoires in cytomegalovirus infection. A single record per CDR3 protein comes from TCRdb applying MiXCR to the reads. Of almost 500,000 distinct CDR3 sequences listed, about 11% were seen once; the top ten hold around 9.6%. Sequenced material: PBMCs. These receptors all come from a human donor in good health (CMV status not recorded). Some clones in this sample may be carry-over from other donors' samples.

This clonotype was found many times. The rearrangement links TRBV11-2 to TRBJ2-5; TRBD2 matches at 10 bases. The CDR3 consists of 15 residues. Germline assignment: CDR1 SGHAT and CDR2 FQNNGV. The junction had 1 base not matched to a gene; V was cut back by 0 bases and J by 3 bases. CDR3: CASSLETSGEETQYF. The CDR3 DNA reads TGTGCCAGCAGCTTAGAAACTAGCGGGGAAGAGACCCAGTACTTC.

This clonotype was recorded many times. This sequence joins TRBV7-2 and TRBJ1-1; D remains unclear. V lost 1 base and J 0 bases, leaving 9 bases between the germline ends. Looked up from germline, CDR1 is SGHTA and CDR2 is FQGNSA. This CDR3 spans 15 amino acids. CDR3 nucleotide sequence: TGTGCCAGCAGCTTAGTGGGCAGTATGAACACTGAAGCTTTCTTT. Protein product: CASSLVGSMNTEAFF.

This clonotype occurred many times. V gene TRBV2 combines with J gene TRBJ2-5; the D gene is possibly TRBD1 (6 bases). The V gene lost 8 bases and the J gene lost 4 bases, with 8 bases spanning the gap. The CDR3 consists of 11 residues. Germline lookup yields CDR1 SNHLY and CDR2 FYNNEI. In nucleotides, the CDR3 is TGTGCCAGCGGGACACTAGAGACCCAGTACTTC. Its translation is CASGTLETQYF.

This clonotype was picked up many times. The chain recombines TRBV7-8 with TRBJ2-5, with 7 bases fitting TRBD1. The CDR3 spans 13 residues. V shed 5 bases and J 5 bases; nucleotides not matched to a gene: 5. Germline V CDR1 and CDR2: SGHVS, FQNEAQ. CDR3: CASSATGEETQYF. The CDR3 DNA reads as TGTGCCAGCAGCGCTACAGGGGAGGAGACCCAGTACTTC.

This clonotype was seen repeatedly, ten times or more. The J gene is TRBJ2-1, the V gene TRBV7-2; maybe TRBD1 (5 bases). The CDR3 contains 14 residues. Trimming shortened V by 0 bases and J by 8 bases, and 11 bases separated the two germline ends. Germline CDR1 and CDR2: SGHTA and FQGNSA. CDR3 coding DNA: TGTGCCAGCAGCTTAGCGGGGCCAGGACATGAGCAGTTCTTC. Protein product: CASSLAGPGHEQFF. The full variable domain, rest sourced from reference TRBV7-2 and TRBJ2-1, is GAGVSQSPSNKVTEKGKDVELRCDPISGHTALYWYRQSLGQGLEFLIYFQGNSAPDKSGLPSDRFSAERTGGSVSTLTIQRTQQEDSAVYLCASSLAGPGHEQFFGPGTRLTVL.

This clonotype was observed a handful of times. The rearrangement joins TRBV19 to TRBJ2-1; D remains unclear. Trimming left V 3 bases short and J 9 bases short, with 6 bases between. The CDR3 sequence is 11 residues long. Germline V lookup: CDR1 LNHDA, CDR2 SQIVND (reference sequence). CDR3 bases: TGTGCCAGTAGTATTTATGGTGAGCAGTTCTTC. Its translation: CASSIYGEQFF.

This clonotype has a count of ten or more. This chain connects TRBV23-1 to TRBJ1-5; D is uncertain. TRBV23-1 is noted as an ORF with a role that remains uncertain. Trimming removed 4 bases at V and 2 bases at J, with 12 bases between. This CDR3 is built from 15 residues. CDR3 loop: CASSPLLWGNQPQHF. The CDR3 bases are TGCGCCAGCAGTCCTCTCCTCTGGGGCAATCAGCCCCAGCATTTT.

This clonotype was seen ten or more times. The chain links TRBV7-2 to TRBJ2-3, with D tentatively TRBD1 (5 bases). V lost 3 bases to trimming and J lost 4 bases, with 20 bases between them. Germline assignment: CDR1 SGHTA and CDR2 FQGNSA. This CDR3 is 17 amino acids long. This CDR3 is CASSFVIEILGPDTQYF. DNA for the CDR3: TGTGCCAGCAGCTTCGTAATAGAAATTTTGGGGCCAGATACGCAGTATTTT. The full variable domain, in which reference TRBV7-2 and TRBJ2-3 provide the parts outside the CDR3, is GAGVSQSPSNKVTEKGKDVELRCDPISGHTALYWYRQSLGQGLEFLIYFQGNSAPDKSGLPSDRFSAERTGGSVSTLTIQRTQQEDSAVYLCASSFVIEILGPDTQYFGPGTRLTVL.

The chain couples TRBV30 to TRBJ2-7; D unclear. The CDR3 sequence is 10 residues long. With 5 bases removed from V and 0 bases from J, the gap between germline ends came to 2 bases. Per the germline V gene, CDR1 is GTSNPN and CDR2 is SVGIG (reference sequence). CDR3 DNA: TGTGCCTGGGGCTCCTACGAGCAGTACTTC. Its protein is CAWGSYEQYF.

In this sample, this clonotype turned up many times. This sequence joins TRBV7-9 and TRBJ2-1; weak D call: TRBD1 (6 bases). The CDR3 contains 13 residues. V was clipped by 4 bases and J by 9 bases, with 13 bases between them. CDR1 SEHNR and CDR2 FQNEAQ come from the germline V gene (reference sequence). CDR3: CASSSGQGSEQFF. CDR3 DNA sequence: TGTGCCAGCAGCTCCGGTCAGGGGAGTGAGCAGTTCTTC.

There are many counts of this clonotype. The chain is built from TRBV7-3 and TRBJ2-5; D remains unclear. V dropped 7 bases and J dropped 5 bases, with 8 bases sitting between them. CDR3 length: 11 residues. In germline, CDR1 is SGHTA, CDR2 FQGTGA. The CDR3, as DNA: TGTGCCAGCAACCCGGCGGAGACCCAGTACTTC. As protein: CASNPAETQYF.

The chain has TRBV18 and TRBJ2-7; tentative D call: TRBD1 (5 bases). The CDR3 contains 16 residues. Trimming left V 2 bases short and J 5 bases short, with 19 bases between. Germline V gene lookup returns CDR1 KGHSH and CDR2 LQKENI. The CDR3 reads CASSPNRRTTYDEQYF. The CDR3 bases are TGTGCCAGCTCACCAAACAGGAGAACAACTTACGACGAGCAGTACTTC.

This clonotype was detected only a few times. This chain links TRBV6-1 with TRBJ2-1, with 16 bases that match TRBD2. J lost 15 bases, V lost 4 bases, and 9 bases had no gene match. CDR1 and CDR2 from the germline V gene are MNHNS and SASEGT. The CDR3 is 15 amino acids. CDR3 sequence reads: CASSAAGLAGGEAFF. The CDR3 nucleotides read TGTGCCAGCAGTGCCGCGGGACTAGCGGGAGGGGAGGCGTTCTTC.

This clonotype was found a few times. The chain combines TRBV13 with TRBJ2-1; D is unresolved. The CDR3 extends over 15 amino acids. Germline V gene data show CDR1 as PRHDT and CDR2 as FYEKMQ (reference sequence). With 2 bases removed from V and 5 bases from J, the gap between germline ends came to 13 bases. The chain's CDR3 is CASSLRAGWDNEQFF. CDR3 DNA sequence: TGTGCCAGCAGCTTAAGGGCAGGATGGGACAATGAGCAGTTCTTC.